These 25 T cell receptor beta chains were sequenced from one sample in a study of early T cells in non-severe SARS-CoV-2 infection (dated by TCRdb to the early 2020s). Libraries were built with 5' RACE. Reads for this sample came from a NextSeq 500. TCRdb applied fastp at Q25 and MiXCR to the public reads, then kept only in-frame beta chains. Rows are combined by CDR3 protein, so each entry shows the most common genes and DNA. Across this sample there are tens of thousands of distinct CDR3 sequences, with about an eighth seen only once. In total, the top ten clones hold roughly 3.1% of the sample. Material for sequencing was whole blood. The receptors come from an adult who was a healthcare worker with PCR-confirmed SARS-CoV-2 infection or an uninfected control (not recorded which).

This clonotype was counted ten times or more. The genes are TRBV3-1 and TRBJ2-7; 9 bases are a match to TRBD1. CDR1 is LGHDT and CDR2 is YNNKEL in the germline V gene (reference sequence). The V and J ends lost 0 bases and 2 bases, in that order; junction bases with no gene match: 5. This CDR3 comprises 16 residues. CDR3 residues: CASSQDRGQGTYEQYF. CDR3 nucleotide sequence: TGTGCCAGCAGCCAAGATCGTGGACAGGGGACCTACGAGCAGTACTTC.

This clonotype was detected ten times or more. The chain joins TRBV3-1 to TRBJ2-2; TRBD1 matches 9 bases. J lost 6 bases, V lost 4 bases, and 0 bases had no gene match. CDR3 length: 13 amino acids. Germline-derived CDR1 and CDR2 are LGHDT and YNNKEL (reference sequence). The CDR3 DNA reads as TGTGCCAGCAGCCGACAGGGGGCCGGGGAGCTGTTTTTT. Translation: CASSRQGAGELFF.

This clonotype was recorded many times. V usage is TRBV29-1 and J usage is TRBJ2-1; D is ambiguous. Trimming stripped 3 bases from V and 5 bases from J, with 11 bases between. CDR1 is SQVTM and CDR2 is ANQGSEA in the germline V gene. CDR3 length: 13 residues. The chain's CDR3 is CSVEPPLDNEQFF. The CDR3 DNA follows: TGCAGCGTTGAGCCCCCCCTGGACAATGAGCAGTTCTTC.

Note on this clonotype: A single base separates this from a much larger clone, so it may be a read error. This chain connects TRBV19 to TRBJ1-2, with 7 nucleotides matching TRBD1. The germline V gene encodes CDR1 LNHDA and CDR2 SQIVND (reference sequence). With V trimmed by 4 bases and J by 4 bases, 15 bases remained unmatched. This CDR3 has 17 residues. CDR3 DNA: TGTGCCAGTAGTAAGACAGGGTACCTTCTCCTCGGCTATGGCTACACCTTC. Translated, it gives CASSKTGYLLLGYGYTF.

The sample holds many counts of this clonotype. The CDR3 loop reads CSVNREGNPYEQYF. The CDR3 bases are TGCAGTGTAAATAGGGAGGGGAATCCCTACGAGCAGTACTTC. The rearrangement links TRBV20-1 to TRBJ2-7; TRBD2 matches at 7 bases. This CDR3 spans 14 amino acids. With V trimmed by 7 bases and J by 2 bases, 11 bases remained unmatched. From germline, CDR1 is DFQATT and CDR2 SNEGSKA (reference sequence).

The sample holds a few counts of this clonotype. J is TRBJ2-2 and V is TRBV30; unclear D gene. V was pared by 0 bases and J by 8 bases, with 4 bases between. Germline CDR1 is GTSNPN and CDR2 is SVGIG (reference sequence). The CDR3 is made up of 11 amino acids. CDR3 sequence reads: CAWSVLGELFF. In nucleotides, the CDR3 is TGTGCCTGGAGTGTACTGGGGGAGCTGTTTTTT.

A note on this clonotype: This may stem from a read error, because a much larger clone lies one nucleotide away. The chain carries TRBV11-2 and TRBJ2-2, with 7 bases matching TRBD2. CDR1 is SGHAT, CDR2 FQNNGV, per germline. The CDR3 is 16 residues long. Written as DNA, the CDR3 is TGTGTCAGCAGCCCCTTAGCGGGTCTGAACACCGGGGAGCTGTTTTTT. This codes for CVSSPLAGLNTGELFF.

This rearrangement joins TRBV6-5 to TRBJ2-1, with 7 bases identical to TRBD1. Germline V gene data show CDR1 as MNHEY and CDR2 as SVGAGI. V was pared by 2 bases and J by 8 bases, with 6 bases of the junction left unmatched. This CDR3 is built from 14 residues. The CDR3 reads CASSYSNRGHEQFF. DNA of the CDR3: TGTGCCAGCAGTTACAGCAACAGGGGTCATGAGCAGTTCTTC.

Many counts were recorded for this clonotype. The chain recombines TRBV12-3 or TRBV12-4 with TRBJ2-3; TRBD2 matches at 9 bases. The V gene end was trimmed by 5 bases and the J gene end by 1 base; junction bases not matched to a gene: 13. This CDR3 comprises 18 residues. CDR3 sequence (DNA): TGTGCCAGCAGTCCGCAGGGACTAGCATCGTGGGGCACAGATACGCAGTATTTT. This codes for CASSPQGLASWGTDTQYF.

This clonotype appeared a few times. The V gene is TRBV20-1, the J gene TRBJ2-1, with 9 bases aligning to TRBD2. This CDR3 is built from 15 residues. V lost 1 base, J lost 7 bases, and 8 bases stayed unmatched. Germline V gives CDR1 DFQATT, CDR2 SNEGSKA (reference sequence). The DNA of the CDR3 is TGCAGTGCTAGAGGTCGGTCTAGCGGGAAGAATGAGCAGTTCTTC. Amino acid sequence: CSARGRSSGKNEQFF.

This clonotype has more than one count but fewer than ten. V is TRBV3-1 and J is TRBJ2-7, with D hard to call. The V gene lost 1 base and the J gene lost 6 bases, with 7 bases spanning the gap. Per the germline V gene, CDR1 is LGHDT and CDR2 is YNNKEL (reference sequence). The CDR3 runs to 12 residues. In DNA, the CDR3 is TGTGCCAGCAGCCAAGTCCCATCCGAGCAGTACTTC. It codes for CASSQVPSEQYF.

This chain connects TRBV6-6 to TRBJ1-1, with 10 bases fitting TRBD1. Germline V gene lookup returns CDR1 MNHNY and CDR2 SVGAGI (reference sequence). There are 15 residues in the CDR3. The J segment lost 3 bases and the V segment lost 5 bases, leaving 6 bases of the junction unmatched. CDR3 residues: CASSPRQGAYTEAFF. The CDR3 DNA reads as TGTGCCAGCAGTCCTCGACAGGGGGCTTACACTGAAGCTTTCTTT.

The J gene is TRBJ1-6, the V gene TRBV27, with D possibly being TRBD1 (6 bases). V lost 6 bases to trimming and J lost 4 bases, with 13 bases between them. The CDR3 length is 15 residues. Germline loops: CDR1 MNHEY, CDR2 SMNVEV (reference sequence). CDR3 sequence: CASRAQGVYNSPLHF. The DNA for the CDR3 is TGTGCCAGCAGGGCACAGGGAGTGTATAATTCACCCCTCCACTTT.

The chain has TRBV5-1 and TRBJ2-6, with D hard to call. The germline V and J ends were trimmed by 0 bases and 0 bases, with 7 bases remaining between them. The CDR3 is 16 residues long. Germline V lookup: CDR1 SGHRS, CDR2 YFSETQ. For the CDR3, the DNA is TGCGCCAGCAGCTTGGAGCCGATCTCTGGGGCCAACGTCCTGACTTTC. Its translation is CASSLEPISGANVLTF.

The chain combines TRBV12-3 or TRBV12-4 with TRBJ1-2; no clear D gene. The length of the CDR3 is 11 residues. Trimming removed 6 bases from V and 8 bases from J, with 10 bases in between. The CDR3 protein is CASRYLGGYTF. CDR3 nucleotide sequence: TGTGCCAGCAGATATCTAGGAGGCTACACCTTC.

This clonotype was detected ten times or more. The rearrangement uses TRBV20-1 and TRBJ2-7; TRBD1 matches 9 bases. This CDR3 comprises 15 residues. The V and J ends lost 3 bases and 7 bases, in that order; junction bases with no gene match: 13. Germline CDR1 DFQATT, CDR2 SNEGSKA (reference sequence). This CDR3 is CSARASGTGRGEQYF. CDR3 nucleotides: TGCAGTGCTAGGGCCTCCGGGACAGGGAGAGGTGAGCAGTACTTC.

The chain joins TRBV23-1 to TRBJ2-2; 11 bases fit TRBD1. TRBV23-1 is noted as an ORF with a role that remains uncertain. The ends lost 4 bases at V and 5 bases at J; junction bases unmatched: 3. The CDR3 contains 15 residues. The CDR3 spells CASSRDRGMTGELFF. CDR3 DNA sequence: TGCGCCAGCAGTCGGGACAGGGGGATGACCGGGGAGCTGTTTTTT.

The table lists this clonotype with a few counts. The V gene is TRBV18, the J gene TRBJ2-7; TRBD2 is a possible D gene (7 bases). The CDR3 length is 14 residues. Trimming stripped 3 bases from V and 3 bases from J, with 12 bases between. CDR1 is KGHSH and CDR2 is LQKENI in the germline V gene. In nucleotides, the CDR3 is TGTGCCAGCTCACCCGAGGGGGGGTACTACGAGCAGTACTTC. Translated: CASSPEGGYYEQYF.

The chain is built from TRBV12-3 or TRBV12-4 and TRBJ2-2, with a weak D call TRBD2 (5 bases). This CDR3 is 16 amino acids long. V gave up 7 bases and J gave up 8 bases, with 23 bases separating them. This CDR3 reads CASTGSDPSLGGELFF. The CDR3, as DNA: TGTGCCAGCACGGGTAGCGACCCATCCCTAGGTGGGGAGCTGTTTTTT.

This clonotype was counted at least ten times. This chain connects TRBV2 to TRBJ2-5, with 7 bases that match TRBD2. CDR3 length equals 15 residues. From germline, CDR1 is SNHLY and CDR2 FYNNEI. The ends lost 7 bases at V and 4 bases at J; junction bases unmatched: 12. Here the CDR3 reads CASKVEGRAGETQYF. CDR3 DNA sequence: TGTGCCAGCAAGGTCGAGGGGAGGGCCGGAGAGACCCAGTACTTC.

The genes are TRBV29-1 and TRBJ2-7; D remains ambiguous. Germline CDR1 reads SQVTM; CDR2 reads ANQGSEA. Trimming cost V 4 bases and J 2 bases, with 9 bases left between them. CDR3 size: 12 residues. CDR3: CSVGDGAYEQYF. CDR3 sequence (DNA): TGCAGCGTTGGAGACGGTGCCTACGAGCAGTACTTC.

There are a few counts of this clonotype. The chain joins TRBV7-8 to TRBJ1-6; D ambiguous. The CDR3 is 15 residues long. Trimming pared 6 bases from V and 3 bases from J, leaving 12 bases between. Germline values: CDR1 SGHVS, CDR2 FQNEAQ. The CDR3 loop reads CASRSTEGYNSPLHF. DNA of the CDR3: TGTGCCAGCAGAAGTACGGAGGGCTATAATTCACCCCTCCACTTT. Complete variable domain (other parts from reference TRBV7-8 and TRBJ1-6): GAGVSQSPRYKVAKRGQDVALRCDPISGHVSLFWYQQALGQGPEFLTYFQNEAQLDKSGLPSDRFFAERPEGSVSTLKIQRTQQEDSAVYLCASRSTEGYNSPLHFGNGTRLTVT.

This clonotype was recorded at least ten times. The chain couples TRBV5-8 to TRBJ1-5, with D uncertain. This CDR3 contains 13 residues. V was pared by 2 bases and J by 4 bases, with 7 bases between. Germline CDR1 reads SGHTS; CDR2 reads YDEGEE. CDR3 in amino acids: CASSFSKNQPQHF. CDR3 nucleotide sequence: TGTGCCAGCAGCTTCTCCAAAAATCAGCCCCAGCATTTT.

The CDR3 protein is CASSSGTGSETQYF. In nucleotides, the CDR3 is TGTGCCAGCAGCTCCGGGACAGGGTCAGAGACCCAGTACTTC. The chain is built from TRBV7-9 and TRBJ2-5; 9 nucleotides align to TRBD1. This CDR3 contains 14 residues. V was clipped by 4 bases and J by 4 bases; unmatched bases: 4. Germline values: CDR1 SEHNR, CDR2 FQNEAQ (reference sequence).

CDR3 DNA: TGTGCCAGCAGCTTAGCGTTCAGGGATCACGAGCAGTACTTC. It codes for CASSLAFRDHEQYF. V and J are TRBV7-9 and TRBJ2-7; perhaps TRBD1 as D (5 bases). This CDR3 comprises 14 residues. V dropped 0 bases and J dropped 5 bases, with 11 bases sitting between them. CDR1 SEHNR and CDR2 FQNEAQ come from the germline V gene (reference sequence). The entire variable domain, with the rest obtained from reference TRBV7-9 and TRBJ2-7, is as follows: DTGVSQNPRHKITKRGQNVTFRCDPISEHNRLYWYRQTLGQGPEFLTYFQNEAQLEKSRLLSDRFSAERPKGSFSTLEIQRTEQGDSAMYLCASSLAFRDHEQYFGPGTRLTVT.